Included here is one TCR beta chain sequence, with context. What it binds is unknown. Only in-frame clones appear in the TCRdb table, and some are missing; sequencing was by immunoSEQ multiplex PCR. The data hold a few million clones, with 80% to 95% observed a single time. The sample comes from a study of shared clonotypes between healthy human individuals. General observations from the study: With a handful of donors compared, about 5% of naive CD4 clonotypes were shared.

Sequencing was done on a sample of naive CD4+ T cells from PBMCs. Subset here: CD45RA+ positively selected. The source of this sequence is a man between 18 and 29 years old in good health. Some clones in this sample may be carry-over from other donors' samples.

Here the CDR3 reads CASSNRAGDTEAFF. The CDR3 nucleotides are TGTGCCAGCTCAAACAGGGCGGGGGACACTGAAGCTTTCTTT. This chain links TRBV18 with TRBJ1-1; D might be TRBD1 (6 bases). Trimming took off 5 bases at V and 3 bases at J, with 13 bases between the two ends. The CDR3 spans 14 residues. Germline V gene lookup returns CDR1 KGHSH and CDR2 LQKENI.